This passage covers 29 T cell receptor beta chains from one sample sequenced in a study of T cells in Graves' hyperthyroidism and ophthalmopathy. There were TCR beta CDR3 regions amplified from RNA transcripts. The primer set for the first-round RT-PCR of the TCR CDR3 was HTBI. TCRdb recomputed calls from the multiplex PCR reads with MiXCR, one row per CDR3 protein. The data hold about 690,000 distinct CDR3 sequences, with around 15% observed a single time. The sample consisted of blood. The receptors here all came from a man between 50 and 59 years old with Graves' hyperthyroidism.

This clonotype was detected a few times. The chain recombines TRBV24-1 with TRBJ1-2, with D perhaps TRBD1 (6 bases). CDR1 is KGHDR, CDR2 SFDVKD, per germline. CDR3 length equals 12 residues. Trimming removed 4 bases from V and 7 bases from J, with 9 bases in between. In nucleotides, the CDR3 is TGTGCCACCAGTGAACAGGGTAGTGGCTACACCTTC. This sequence encodes CATSEQGSGYTF.

The sample holds a few counts of this clonotype. The chain joins TRBV15 to TRBJ2-3; D is undetermined. Germline values: CDR1 LNHNV, CDR2 YYDKDF (reference sequence). This CDR3 has 18 residues. V was cut by 0 bases and J by 4 bases, with 20 bases left in between. The CDR3 is CATSRDVGGLIAPDTQYF. As DNA, the CDR3 is TGTGCCACCAGCAGAGATGTGGGCGGTCTGATAGCTCCAGATACGCAGTATTTT.

The V and J genes are TRBV2 and TRBJ2-2; 10 bases are a match to TRBD1. Germline assignment: CDR1 SNHLY and CDR2 FYNNEI. The CDR3 consists of 15 residues. After removal of 6 bases from V and 5 bases from J, the junction contained 6 bases not matched to a gene. CDR3: CASRRQGAGTGELFF. The CDR3 nucleotides are TGTGCCAGCAGGCGACAGGGGGCGGGGACCGGGGAGCTGTTTTTT.

The CDR3 sequence: CASSQAWGTYNEQFF. The CDR3 DNA sequence: TGCGCCAGCAGCCAAGCCTGGGGGACATACAATGAGCAGTTCTTC. The chain carries TRBV4-1 and TRBJ2-1; D is possibly TRBD1 (6 bases). CDR1 and CDR2 (germline): MGHRA, YSYEKL. The CDR3 contains 15 residues. V lost 1 base and J lost 4, with 11 bases in between.

This clonotype occurred a few times. The CDR3 sequence: CATSDRTGSEQYF. CDR3 sequence (DNA): TGTGCCACCAGTGACCGGACAGGATCCGAGCAGTACTTC. This rearrangement joins TRBV24-1 to TRBJ2-7; 7 nucleotides line up with TRBD1. With 4 bases clipped from V and 6 bases from J, the junction kept 5 bases outside the gene matches. Germline CDR1 is KGHDR and CDR2 is SFDVKD. The CDR3 runs to 13 residues.

This clonotype was counted only a few times. The V call is TRBV28, the J call TRBJ2-7; no reliable D call. The CDR3 sequence is 15 residues long. V lost 8 bases and J 2 bases, leaving 19 bases between the germline ends. CDR1 and CDR2 (germline): MDHEN, SYDVKM. Written as DNA, the CDR3 is TGTGCCAGCTCCGAAACTGTCCCCTATGCCTACGAGCAGTACTTC. Its translation is CASSETVPYAYEQYF.

This clonotype was detected many times. The gene calls are TRBV2 and TRBJ2-1; D gene uncertain. The germline V gene has CDR1 SNHLY and CDR2 FYNNEI. V lost 5 bases, J lost 0 bases, and 11 bases lay in between. The CDR3 length is 15 residues. CDR3 protein: CASSTRISSYNEQFF. CDR3 DNA: TGTGCCAGCAGTACCCGTATTAGCTCCTACAATGAGCAGTTCTTC.

This clonotype was seen many times. This chain uses TRBV12-3 or TRBV12-4 with TRBJ2-2; D is ambiguous. The CDR3 extends over 18 amino acids. V lost 7 bases and J 5 bases, leaving 26 bases between the germline ends. The CDR3, as DNA: TGTGCCAGCAACGACCTACGGCTTTTGTTGAGTGGGACCGGGGAGCTGTTTTTT. As protein: CASNDLRLLLSGTGELFF.

This clonotype was detected only a few times. The chain uses TRBV5-1 and TRBJ2-1, with D maybe TRBD2 (7 bases). The CDR3 consists of 16 residues. V lost 4 bases, J lost 1 base, and 15 bases lay in between. Per the germline V gene, CDR1 is SGHRS and CDR2 is YFSETQ. The CDR3 here is CASSAGGQVSYNEQFF. CDR3 coding DNA: TGCGCCAGCAGCGCCGGGGGGCAGGTGTCCTACAATGAGCAGTTCTTC.

This clonotype occurred many times. The J gene is TRBJ2-1, the V gene TRBV27, with TRBD1 identical over 8 bases. The CDR3 sequence is 16 residues long. The germline gives CDR1 MNHEY, CDR2 SMNVEV (reference sequence). V lost 6 bases and J lost 7; bases outside the gene matches: 14. The CDR3 DNA is TGTGCCAGCAGCCCGGGTGGTGGACAGGGTGGGAATGAGCAGTTCTTC. It is translated as CASSPGGGQGGNEQFF.

This sequence joins TRBV7-8 and TRBJ2-7; possibly TRBD2 for D (5 bases). The V and J ends lost 1 base and 6 bases respectively, with 16 bases between them. CDR3 length: 15 residues. Germline lookup yields CDR1 SGHVS and CDR2 FQNEAQ. The CDR3 DNA is TGTGCCAGCAGCTTAGTGGCAGCTGTACGGGGCGAGCAGTACTTC. It yields the protein CASSLVAAVRGEQYF.

The sample holds a few counts of this clonotype. The chain uses TRBV7-9 and TRBJ2-5, with D perhaps TRBD1 (5 bases). The CDR3 sequence is 15 residues long. V lost 4 bases and J 2 bases, leaving 14 bases between the germline ends. CDR1 and CDR2 from the germline V gene are SEHNR and FQNEAQ (reference sequence). This CDR3 reads CASSSVGRAQETQYF. In DNA, the CDR3 is TGTGCCAGCAGCTCGGTAGGCAGGGCACAAGAGACCCAGTACTTC.

This clonotype was observed many times. The V call is TRBV3-1, the J call TRBJ1-1; D call uncertain. V lost 7 bases and J 7 bases, leaving 16 bases between the germline ends. CDR3 length: 13 amino acids. From germline, CDR1 is LGHDT and CDR2 YNNKEL (reference sequence). In DNA, the CDR3 is TGTGCCAGCAAGTCCCGGGGTGATTTTGAAGCTTTCTTT. This codes for CASKSRGDFEAFF.

This clonotype was seen ten or more times. The genes are TRBV5-1 and TRBJ2-4; D unclear. The CDR3 loop spans 14 amino acids. Trimming pared 0 bases from V and 5 bases from J, leaving 9 bases between. Germline CDR1 and CDR2: SGHRS and YFSETQ. The CDR3 region is CASSLAGRQNIQYF. The CDR3 DNA is TGCGCCAGCAGCTTGGCCGGACGTCAAAACATTCAGTACTTC.

In this sample, this clonotype turned up many times. CDR3 amino acids: CASGLVPGTGTTTDTQYF. CDR3 in DNA: TGTGCTAGTGGTTTGGTTCCCGGGACAGGAACGACCACAGATACGCAGTATTTT. V is TRBV12-5 and J is TRBJ2-3, with 8 bases lining up with TRBD1. V shed 0 bases, J shed 2 bases, and the junction held 10 bases outside the gene matches. The CDR3 runs to 18 residues. CDR1 is LGHNT, CDR2 FRNRAP, per germline.

In the case of this clonotype: This may arise from a read error, as a much more abundant clone is one base away. The chain combines TRBV7-2 with TRBJ1-2; 10 nucleotides match TRBD1. Germline-derived CDR1 and CDR2 are SGHTA and FQGNSA. After removal of 5 bases from V and 10 bases from J, the junction contained 10 bases not matched to a gene. The length of the CDR3 is 14 residues. Written as DNA, the CDR3 is TGTGCCAGCAGCATCGGACAGGGGGTCGGCGACTACACCTTC. As protein: CASSIGQGVGDYTF.

This chain links TRBV5-1 with TRBJ2-7; D perhaps matches TRBD1 (6 bases). The ends were cut back, 3 bases at V and 0 bases at J, with 16 bases in the middle. This CDR3 is built from 16 residues. Germline CDR1 is SGHRS and CDR2 is YFSETQ. CDR3 amino acids: CASSSSGTKTSYEQYF. As DNA, the CDR3 is TGCGCCAGCAGCTCCTCCGGGACAAAGACCTCCTACGAGCAGTACTTC. Full variable domain (outside the CDR3, taken from reference TRBV5-1 and TRBJ2-7): KAGVTQTPRYLIKTRGQQVTLSCSPISGHRSVSWYQQTPGQGLQFLFEYFSETQRNKGNFPGRFSGRQFSNSRSEMNVSTLELGDSALYLCASSSSGTKTSYEQYFGPGTRLTVT.

V and J are TRBV19 and TRBJ2-7, with 11 nucleotides matching TRBD2. V dropped 3 bases and J dropped 0; count of bases not matched to a gene: 7. CDR3 size: 17 residues. Germline loops: CDR1 LNHDA, CDR2 SQIVND (reference sequence). The DNA of the CDR3 is TGTGCCAGTAGTATCGGCCCCGGGACTAGCGGCTCCTACGAGCAGTACTTC. It codes for CASSIGPGTSGSYEQYF.

V gene TRBV7-2 combines with J gene TRBJ2-1; no definite D call. There are 14 residues in the CDR3. V was pared by 1 base and J by 6 bases, with 10 bases between. The germline V gene encodes CDR1 SGHTA and CDR2 FQGNSA. CDR3 loop: CASSLGGVGNEQFF. CDR3 coding DNA: TGTGCCAGCAGCTTAGGAGGCGTAGGCAATGAGCAGTTCTTC.

The sample holds many counts of this clonotype. The J gene is TRBJ2-7, the V gene TRBV28, with D possibly TRBD2 on 5 matching bases. The CDR3 runs to 15 residues. Per the germline V gene, CDR1 is MDHEN and CDR2 is SYDVKM. V was clipped by 2 bases and J by 3 bases, with 14 bases between them. CDR3 amino acids: CASSLPYGLYYEQYF. The CDR3 DNA sequence: TGTGCCAGCAGTTTACCGTATGGACTTTACTACGAGCAGTACTTC.

This clonotype was detected many times. The V and J genes are TRBV28 and TRBJ2-7; tentatively, D is TRBD1 (5 bases). CDR3 length: 16 residues. V lost 4 bases to trimming and J lost 5 bases, with 21 bases between them. CDR1 is MDHEN and CDR2 is SYDVKM in the germline V gene. Here the CDR3 DNA reads TGTGCCAGCAGTTCCAGTCCGCTACAGGCGAGGAACGAGCAGTACTTC. Residues: CASSSSPLQARNEQYF.

This clonotype was found a few times. This chain links TRBV6-2 or TRBV6-3 with TRBJ2-3; D is uncertain. The CDR3 runs 16 residues. Trimming shortened V by 0 bases and J by 2 bases, and 12 bases separated the two germline ends. CDR1 and CDR2 from the germline V gene are MNHEY and SVGEGT. CDR3 amino acids: CASSYSSETYTDTQYF. CDR3 nucleotide sequence: TGTGCCAGCAGTTACTCGAGCGAGACCTACACAGATACGCAGTATTTT.

This clonotype was counted ten times or more. The rearrangement uses TRBV27 and TRBJ2-7; 8 bases are shared with TRBD1. V trimming: 7 bases; J trimming: 2 bases; junction bases outside the gene matches: 4. From germline, CDR1 is MNHEY and CDR2 SMNVEV (reference sequence). The CDR3 is 13 amino acids. CDR3 sequence: CASKKTGAYEQYF. DNA for the CDR3: TGTGCCAGCAAAAAGACAGGGGCCTACGAGCAGTACTTC.

This clonotype appeared many times. The rearrangement uses TRBV7-2 and TRBJ2-7; 11 nucleotides align to TRBD2. Germline CDR1 and CDR2: SGHTA and FQGNSA. This CDR3 has 15 amino acids. The J segment lost 6 bases and the V segment lost 5 bases, leaving 9 bases of the junction unmatched. The CDR3 DNA follows: TGTGCCAGCAGCGGCAGAACTAGCGGGAGTGTCGAGCAGTACTTC. Its translation is CASSGRTSGSVEQYF.

Many counts were recorded for this clonotype. This chain links TRBV12-3 or TRBV12-4 with TRBJ2-5; 7 bases match TRBD2. This CDR3 comprises 13 residues. V was pared by 6 bases and J by 7 bases, with 8 bases of the junction left unmatched. This chain's CDR3 is CASSPASGGTQYF. CDR3 coding DNA: TGTGCCAGCAGCCCCGCCTCGGGAGGGACCCAGTACTTC.

The chain links TRBV6-5 to TRBJ2-1; D gene unclear. V lost 0 bases to trimming and J lost 0 bases, with 6 bases between them. From germline, CDR1 is MNHEY and CDR2 SVGAGI. The CDR3 covers 15 residues. The CDR3 DNA reads as TGTGCCAGCAGTTACTCCGATAGCTCCTACAATGAGCAGTTCTTC. Its translation is CASSYSDSSYNEQFF.

The sample holds many counts of this clonotype. The V call is TRBV28, the J call TRBJ1-6; D not resolved. CDR1 and CDR2 (germline): MDHEN, SYDVKM. This CDR3 is built from 19 residues. V gave up 1 base and J gave up 7 bases, with 23 bases separating them. In DNA form, the CDR3 reads TGTGCCAGCAGTTTATTGAGGCCCCGGACTGTTCCCCGGAATTCACCCCTCCACTTT. Protein sequence: CASSLLRPRTVPRNSPLHF.

This clonotype has ten or more counts. The chain uses TRBV28 and TRBJ2-1, with TRBD1 matching 9 bases. Germline assignment: CDR1 MDHEN and CDR2 SYDVKM. The CDR3 has 15 amino acids. J lost 2 bases, V lost 7 bases, and 6 bases had no gene match. DNA for the CDR3: TGTGCCAGCACCCCCCGACAGGGGGCCTACAATGAGCAGTTCTTC. Its protein is CASTPRQGAYNEQFF.

The count of this clonotype is one. The CDR3 does not end in the conserved phenylalanine or tryptophan, so this is likely a read error. CDR3 bases: TGTGCCAGCAGCTTGGGCTCCTACAATGAGCAGTTCTAC. Translated: CASSLGSYNEQFY. V gene TRBV7-2 combines with J gene TRBJ2-1; no definite D call. Germline V gene data show CDR1 as SGHTA and CDR2 as FQGNSA. The CDR3 is 13 amino acids. Trimming took off 3 bases at V and 0 bases at J, with 3 bases between the two ends.